Below, 7 T cell receptor beta chains from the same sample are listed, as sequenced in a study of blood T cell repertoires in COVID-19. Here immunoSEQ multiplex PCR was the method, and the copy in TCRdb shows in-frame clones only, minus some. In the table there are some 210,000 clones, over 75% of which are singletons. Sequenced material: PBMCs or T cells enriched from blood (not recorded which). These receptors were taken from a man aged 25-45 years with acute COVID-19.

The CDR3 DNA reads TGTGCCAGCTCACCAGGGGACAGGGATCCGTACGAGCAGTACTTC. Protein: CASSPGDRDPYEQYF. The rearrangement uses TRBV18 and TRBJ2-7; 9 bases agree with TRBD1. Germline V gives CDR1 KGHSH, CDR2 LQKENI. The CDR3 has 15 amino acids. V shed 2 bases and J 4 bases; nucleotides not matched to a gene: 6.

The V gene is TRBV5-4, the J gene TRBJ2-3; 7 bases fit TRBD1. Trimming removed 4 bases from V and 6 bases from J; junction bases left unmatched: 14. Germline V gives CDR1 SGHNT, CDR2 YYREEE (reference sequence). The CDR3 runs to 16 residues. CDR3 coding DNA: TGTGCCAGCAGCCACATAAGACAGGGTGTGGGTGATACGCAGTATTTT. This encodes CASSHIRQGVGDTQYF.

The rearrangement uses TRBV9 and TRBJ1-5, with D hard to call. This CDR3 spans 15 amino acids. V lost 0 bases and J lost 2, with 9 bases in between. Per the germline V gene, CDR1 is SGDLS and CDR2 is YYNGEE. Written as DNA, the CDR3 is TGTGCCAGCAGCGTAGATGGAGGCGGCAATCAGCCCCAGCATTTT. This gives the protein CASSVDGGGNQPQHF.

The chain links TRBV12-3 or TRBV12-4 to TRBJ1-3; 7 bases align to TRBD1. J was trimmed by 0 bases and V by 8 bases; bases with no gene match: 1. This CDR3 is built from 13 residues. The CDR3 DNA sequence: TGTGCCAGCGGGGACAGCTCTGGAAACACCATATATTTT. Translated, it gives CASGDSSGNTIYF.

The rearrangement joins TRBV6-6 to TRBJ1-2; D is perhaps TRBD1 (6 bases). The CDR3 contains 14 residues. The germline V and J ends were trimmed by 7 bases and 4 bases, with 16 bases remaining between them. Germline V gene data show CDR1 as MNHNY and CDR2 as SVGAGI (reference sequence). The CDR3 coding sequence is TGTGCCAGCACCCCCTCCGGACAGACCTATGGCTACACCTTC. Translated, it gives CASTPSGQTYGYTF.

The table lists this clone with a few counts. The V gene is TRBV12-5, the J gene TRBJ2-3; a possible D gene is TRBD2 (6 bases). V shed 5 bases and J shed 0 bases, with 12 bases lying between them. The V gene's germline CDR1 is LGHNT and CDR2 FRNRAP. The CDR3 loop spans 15 amino acids. The CDR3 loop reads CASGDGGLSTDTQYF. The CDR3 coding sequence is TGTGCTAGTGGTGACGGGGGATTAAGCACAGATACGCAGTATTTT.

CDR3 DNA sequence: TGTGCCAGCAGCTCGGACGGGAGGAACACTGAAGCTTTCTTT. Translated: CASSSDGRNTEAFF. The V and J genes are TRBV5-4 and TRBJ1-1; no reliable D call. This CDR3 spans 14 amino acids. Germline V CDR1 and CDR2: SGHNT, YYREEE (reference sequence). V shed 3 bases and J shed 1 base, with 10 bases lying between them.